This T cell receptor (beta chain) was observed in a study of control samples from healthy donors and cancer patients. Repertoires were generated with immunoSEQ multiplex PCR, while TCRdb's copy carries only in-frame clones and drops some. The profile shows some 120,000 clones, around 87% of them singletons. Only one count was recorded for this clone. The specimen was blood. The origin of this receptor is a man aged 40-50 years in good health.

CDR3: CASSLQLQRPSSYNSPLHF. CDR3 in DNA: TGTGCCAGCAGCTTACAGCTACAGAGGCCGAGCTCCTATAATTCACCCCTCCACTTT. This chain connects TRBV7-7 to TRBJ1-6; D uncertain. Germline V gives CDR1 SSHAT, CDR2 FNYEAQ (reference sequence). V dropped 2 bases and J dropped 0 bases, with 17 bases sitting between them. This CDR3 has 19 amino acids.